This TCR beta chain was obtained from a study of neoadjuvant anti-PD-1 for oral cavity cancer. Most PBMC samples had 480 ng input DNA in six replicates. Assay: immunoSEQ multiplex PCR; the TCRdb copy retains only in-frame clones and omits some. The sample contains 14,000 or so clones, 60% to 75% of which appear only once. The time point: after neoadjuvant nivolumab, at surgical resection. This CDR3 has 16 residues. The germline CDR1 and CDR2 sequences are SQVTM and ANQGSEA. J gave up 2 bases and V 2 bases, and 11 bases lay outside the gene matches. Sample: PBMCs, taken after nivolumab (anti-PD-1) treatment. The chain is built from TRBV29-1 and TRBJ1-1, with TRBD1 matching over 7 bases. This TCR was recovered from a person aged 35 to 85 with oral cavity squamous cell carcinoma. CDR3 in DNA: TGCAGCGTTGAAAAGGGGGCAGGGGTGGTAAACACTGAAGCTTTCTTT. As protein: CSVEKGAGVVNTEAFF.